This T cell receptor beta chain was observed in a study of cytomegalovirus exposure and HLA in healthy donors. General observations from the study: When analyzed later, a missense DCLRE1C variant was found to be linked to TCR beta V- and J-gene trimming.

Both 60 Vbeta primers and 13 Jbeta primers went into the PCR. Libraries were prepared by immunoSEQ multiplex PCR; TCRdb keeps only in-frame clonotypes and omits some of them. The table has about 130,000 clones, around 8.5% seen once. This clone was seen more than once but under ten times. The antigen is undetermined. Trimming took off 4 bases at V and 0 bases at J, with 10 bases between the two ends. CDR1 is LGHNA, CDR2 YSLEER, per germline. This CDR3 is built from 14 residues. The specimen sequenced was PBMCs. The chain carries TRBV4-3 and TRBJ2-7; possible D gene TRBD1, 6 bases. This sequence originates from a man in his forties in good health and CMV-seronegative. CDR3 amino acids: CASSLTGNSYEQYF. DNA of the CDR3: TGCGCCAGCAGCCTTACAGGGAACTCCTACGAGCAGTACTTC.